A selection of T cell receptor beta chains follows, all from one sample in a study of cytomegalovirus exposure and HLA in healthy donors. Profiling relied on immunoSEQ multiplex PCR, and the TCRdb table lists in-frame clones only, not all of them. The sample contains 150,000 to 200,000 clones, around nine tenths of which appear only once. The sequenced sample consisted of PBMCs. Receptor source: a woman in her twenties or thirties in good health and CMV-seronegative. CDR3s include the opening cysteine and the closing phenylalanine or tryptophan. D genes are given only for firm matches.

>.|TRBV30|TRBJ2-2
CAWSATRGAGGELFF
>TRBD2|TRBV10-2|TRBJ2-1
CASRAGRGNEQFF
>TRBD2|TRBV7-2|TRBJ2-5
CASSLSSGAGETQYF
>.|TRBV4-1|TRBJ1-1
CASSQDYSAEAFF
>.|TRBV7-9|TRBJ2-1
CASSLARGGPYNEQFF
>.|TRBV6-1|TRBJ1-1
CASSEDMGLNTEAFF
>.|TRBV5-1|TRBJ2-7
CASSWGGAGTGMYEQYF
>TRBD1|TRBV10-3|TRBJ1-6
CAISWDRGLNSPLHF
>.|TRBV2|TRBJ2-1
CASTDSYNEQFF
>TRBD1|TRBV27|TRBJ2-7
CASRDRGGFGYEQYF
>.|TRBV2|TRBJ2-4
CASSGGNRGLAKNIQYF
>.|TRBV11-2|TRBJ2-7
CASSHRFWTYEQYF
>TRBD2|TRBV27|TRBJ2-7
CASSLVGGYEQYF
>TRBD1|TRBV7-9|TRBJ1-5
CASSFGQGKHQPQHF
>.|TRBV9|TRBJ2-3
CASTSAALTDTQYF
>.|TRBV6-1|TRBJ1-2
CASRPTENINYGYTF
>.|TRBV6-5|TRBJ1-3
CASLGGGSGNTIYF
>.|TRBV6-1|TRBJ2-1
CASTLSSYNEQFF
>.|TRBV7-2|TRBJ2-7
CASSLSPDREQYF
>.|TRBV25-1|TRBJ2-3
CASSLPGGLTDTQYF
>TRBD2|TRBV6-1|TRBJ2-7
CASGFAGEYEQYF
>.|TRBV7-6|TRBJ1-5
CASSSLNNQPQHF
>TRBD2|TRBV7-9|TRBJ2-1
CASSPRTSGYNEQFF
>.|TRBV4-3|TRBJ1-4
CASSQAVEVGSEKLFF
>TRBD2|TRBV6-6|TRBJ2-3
CASSYPERGGTDTQYF
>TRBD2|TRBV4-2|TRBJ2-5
CASSQELRGGTETQYF
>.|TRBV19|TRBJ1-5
CATLRGGGGNQPQHF
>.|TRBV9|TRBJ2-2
CASSLRDWNTGELFF
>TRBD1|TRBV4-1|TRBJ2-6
CASSRRQGSGANVLTF
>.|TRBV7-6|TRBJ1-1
CASSLDRSTSSTEAFF
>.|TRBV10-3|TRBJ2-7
CAISLDIRAYEQYF
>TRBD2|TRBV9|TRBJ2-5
CASSVGRGGDQETQYF
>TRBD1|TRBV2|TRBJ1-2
CASSEWATGEDDGYTF
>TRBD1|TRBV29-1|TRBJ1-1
CSVSGGRGTEAFF
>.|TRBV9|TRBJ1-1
CASSVVGRQAPEAFF
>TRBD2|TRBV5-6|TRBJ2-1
CASSLLSGGDEQFF
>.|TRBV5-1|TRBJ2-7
CASSDQGGGSYEQYF
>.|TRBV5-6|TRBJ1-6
CASSLGGNSPLHF
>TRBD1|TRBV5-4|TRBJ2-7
CASSPGQGAYEQYF
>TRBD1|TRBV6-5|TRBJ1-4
CASRSGGSEKLFF
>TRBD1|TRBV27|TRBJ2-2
CASSLTGGSTGELFF
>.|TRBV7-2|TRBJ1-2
CASSFPGEGTNYGYTF
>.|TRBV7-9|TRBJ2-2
CASSRSPQGSGDTGELFF
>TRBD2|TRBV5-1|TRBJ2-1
CASSLAAGGPHEQFF
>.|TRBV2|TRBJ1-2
CASAREINYGYTF
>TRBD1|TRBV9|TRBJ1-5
CASSEGTGEGQPQHF
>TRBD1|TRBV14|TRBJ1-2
CASSQDRTGQINYGYTF
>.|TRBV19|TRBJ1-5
CASSIGRYSNQPQHF
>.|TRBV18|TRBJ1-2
CASSPGASNYGYTF
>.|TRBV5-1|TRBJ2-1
CASSLDGGGGDEQFF
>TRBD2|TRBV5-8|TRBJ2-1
CASTKGLAGGPGYNEQFF
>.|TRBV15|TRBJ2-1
CATSRDREDLLEQFF
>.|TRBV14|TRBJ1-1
CASSQGQGGDTEAFF
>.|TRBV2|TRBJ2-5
CASSEDRQETQYF
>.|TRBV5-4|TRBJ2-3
CASSERQTADTQYF
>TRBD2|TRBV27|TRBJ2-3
CASSLGASGATDTQYF
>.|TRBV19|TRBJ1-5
CASSPTGEQPQHF
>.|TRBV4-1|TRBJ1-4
CASSRGPSGGEKLFF
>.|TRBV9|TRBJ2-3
CASSAPGTPTDTQYF
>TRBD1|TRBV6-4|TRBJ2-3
CASSEGTGGGDTQYF